The 5 T cell receptor beta chains below all came from one sample that was sequenced in a study of PD-1 blockade in classical Hodgkin lymphoma. The protocol was immunoSEQ multiplex PCR, while the TCRdb copy is restricted to in-frame clones and leaves out a portion. Of about 30,000 clones in the sample, over 70% were seen once. With no exception, relapse followed autologous stem cell transplantation in all patients, and brentuximab vedotin exposure varied. The sample here was peripheral blood mononuclear cells (PBMCs), taken before the second cycle of nivolumab. These receptors came from a human donor with classical Hodgkin lymphoma.

This clone was detected a few times. V and J are TRBV19 and TRBJ2-5, with 9 bases aligning to TRBD2. Trimming cost V 1 base and J 0 bases; bases outside gene matches: 6. CDR1 and CDR2 from the germline V gene are LNHDA and SQIVND (reference sequence). The CDR3 has 17 residues. This chain's CDR3 is CASSIAVLAGNQETQYF. CDR3 DNA sequence: TGTGCCAGTAGTATAGCGGTCCTAGCGGGGAACCAAGAGACCCAGTACTTC.

This sequence joins TRBV9 and TRBJ2-5; 11 bases map to TRBD2. V dropped 4 bases and J dropped 5; count of bases not matched to a gene: 7. This CDR3 is 15 amino acids long. Germline V CDR1 and CDR2: SGDLS, YYNGEE. The CDR3 region is CASSTSGSGRETQYF. CDR3 in DNA: TGTGCCAGCAGCACTAGCGGGAGCGGGAGGGAGACCCAGTACTTC.

This rearrangement joins TRBV6-4 to TRBJ2-6, with D unclear. Germline V gene data show CDR1 as MRHNA and CDR2 as SNTAGT. This CDR3 contains 13 residues. V lost 7 bases and J lost 4, with 8 bases in between. CDR3 protein: CASKSPGANVLTF. The CDR3 nucleotides read TGTGCCAGCAAAAGTCCCGGGGCCAACGTCCTGACTTTC.

The CDR3 DNA sequence: TGTGCCAGCAGCCTGACAGCTACTGGGGCCAACGTCCTGACTTTC. Encoded protein: CASSLTATGANVLTF. This chain uses TRBV5-6 with TRBJ2-6, with a weak D call TRBD1 (5 bases). The germline V and J ends were trimmed by 4 bases and 2 bases, with 10 bases remaining between them. The CDR3 sequence is 15 residues long. Germline CDR1 is SGHDT and CDR2 is YYEEEE.

This sequence joins TRBV19 and TRBJ1-5, with a tentative D call TRBD1 (5 bases). CDR3 length: 15 residues. Germline V gene data show CDR1 as LNHDA and CDR2 as SQIVND (reference sequence). Trimming cost V 4 bases and J 0 bases, with 10 bases left between them. The CDR3 coding sequence is TGTGCCAGTAGTACGACAGTCGATAGCAATCAGCCCCAGCATTTT. It specifies CASSTTVDSNQPQHF.